The TCR beta chain described here comes from a study of T cells in Graves' hyperthyroidism and ophthalmopathy (dated 2019 in TCRdb). Study-level background: Peripheral blood samples were taken at initial diagnosis, before any treatment was given. TCR Vbeta CDR3 sequencing of around 130 peripheral blood samples (approximately 44 ophthalmopathy, 75 to 80 hyperthyroidism and some 17 progressor patients) is reported in the paper. To identify distinguishing TCR V-J signatures, a discovery cohort of 90 to 100 patients was used, comprising fewer than 45 with Graves' ophthalmopathy and around 60 with stable Graves' hyperthyroidism. For training and testing, the 100 or so patients in the discovery cohort were randomly divided in a 7:3 ratio. After sampling, hyperthyroidism patients received methimazole starting at 30 mg daily, and ophthalmopathy patients received high-dose intravenous methylprednisolone. Prospective prediction of ophthalmopathy was tested in an independent validation cohort consisting of roughly 19 hyperthyroidism patients and some 15 patients who later progressed to ophthalmopathy. In several Graves' hyperthyroidism patients, the study also compared T-cell repertoires from thyroid tissue with T-cell repertoires from blood.

In this sample, this clonotype turned up a few times. Its antigen is still unknown. The input lacks base qualities; no much larger clone sits a single base away. The TCR beta CDR3 regions were amplified from RNA transcripts. The first round of RT-PCR for the TCR CDR3 was performed with the HTBI primer set and the Qiagen OneStep RT-PCR kit. A second multiplex PCR round built the libraries, followed by size selection and purification. The libraries were sequenced on an Illumina HiSeq2000 using paired-end 100 bp reads. On the authors' methods: Raw data were processed with SOAPnuke, discarding reads with adapters, uncalled bases, mean Phred below 15, or no exact constant-primer or identifier match. High-quality paired reads were merged using COPE v1.2.5, and each unique nucleotide sequence was defined as a clonotype. MiTCR v1.1 was used to align the clonotypes against IMGT TRBV, TRBD and TRBJ reference segments. Only V-J combinations with frequency above 0.0001, covering 99% to 99.2% of repertoires, were analysed. A TCS score was defined as the ratio of F50 (clonal expansion) to E x V (chaos), with BLOSUM62-based TCRdist applied between CDR3 peptides within each V-J. Welch's t-statistics and random forest reduced roughly 500 V-J features to fewer than 15, which were used in a naive Bayes classifier (R e1071). Thyroid-blood repertoire similarity was quantified with the Morisita-Horn index. TCRdb passed the public sequencing reads through fastp at Q25 and MiXCR, retaining productive beta sequences. Merged by CDR3 protein, the rows form single entries marked with the most common genes and DNA. TCRdb assigned the V and J calls; the authors' analysis was not used. The sample has approximately 610,000 distinct CDR3 sequences on record, roughly 14% of them singletons. The ten top clones hold roughly 4.3% of the sample.

Overall study results and their limits: No statistical method was used to set the sample size in advance, and investigators knew the group allocation. In validation, progression to ophthalmopathy was predicted by the model with 70.59% sensitivity and 72.22% specificity, a median of about 6.4 months before onset. Most expanded thyroid clonotypes (frequency above 0.001) were also found in blood, which suggests that blood repertoires may mirror thyroid immune responses. A 13 V-J signature model separated ophthalmopathy from stable hyperthyroidism, with roughly 88% sensitivity and 81% to 83% specificity in cross-validation and 80%/75% in testing.

Ophthalmopathy patients had moderately to severely active disease, Clinical Activity Score of at least 3, NOSPECS grade of at least 4, and duration under 3 months. Exclusion was applied to patients with uncontrolled infections, other autoimmune diseases, pregnancy or lactation. Diagnoses were based on clinical symptoms, serum thyroxine and TRAb, thyroid ultrasound and orbital computed tomography. PBMCs were isolated from more than 9 ml of fresh peripheral blood by Ficoll-Paque density gradient centrifugation. Trizol reagent was used to extract total RNA, and RNA quality was then checked on an Agilent 2100 Bioanalyzer. This receptor was identified in a woman aged 35 to 49 with Graves' ophthalmopathy. Sequences were obtained from blood.

For the CDR3, the sequence is CASSQGGTVNTEAFF. The DNA sequence reads TGTGCCAGCAGCCAAGGGGGGACGGTGAACACTGAAGCTTTCTTT. Recombination joined TRBV3-1 with TRBJ1-1; the D region possibly corresponds to TRBD1 (5 bases align). From the cysteine up to the phenylalanine, the CDR3 has a length of 15 residues. Kept here is only the CDR3 DNA, which spans 45 bases and is read in frame from base 1. A distance of 9 bases separates the germline ends of V and J, which lose 1 base and 0 bases respectively. CDR1 is given as LGHDT and CDR2 as YNNKEL, both from the germline V gene (reference sequence).